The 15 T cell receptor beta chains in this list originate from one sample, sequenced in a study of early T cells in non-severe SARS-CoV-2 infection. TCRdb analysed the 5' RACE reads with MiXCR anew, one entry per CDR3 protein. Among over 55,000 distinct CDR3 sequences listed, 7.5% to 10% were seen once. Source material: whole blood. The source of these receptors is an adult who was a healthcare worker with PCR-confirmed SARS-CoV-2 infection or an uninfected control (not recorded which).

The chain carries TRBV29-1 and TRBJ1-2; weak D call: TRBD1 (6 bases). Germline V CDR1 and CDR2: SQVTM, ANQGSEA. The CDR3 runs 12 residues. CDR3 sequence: CSGGNRDYGYTF. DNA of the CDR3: TGCAGTGGCGGGAACAGGGACTATGGCTACACCTTC.

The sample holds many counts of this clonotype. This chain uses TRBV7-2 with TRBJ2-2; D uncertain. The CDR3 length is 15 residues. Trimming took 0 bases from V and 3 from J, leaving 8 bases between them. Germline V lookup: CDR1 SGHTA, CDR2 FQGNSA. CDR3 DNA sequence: TGTGCCAGCAGCTTAGCTAAAGTCGACACCGGGGAGCTGTTTTTT. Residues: CASSLAKVDTGELFF.

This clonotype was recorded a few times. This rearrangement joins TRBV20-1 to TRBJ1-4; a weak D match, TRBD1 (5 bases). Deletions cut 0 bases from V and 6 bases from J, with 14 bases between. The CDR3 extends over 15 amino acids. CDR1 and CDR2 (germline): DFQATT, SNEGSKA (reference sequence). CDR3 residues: CSARDPEGNYEKLFF. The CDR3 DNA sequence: TGCAGTGCTAGAGATCCAGAGGGGAATTATGAAAAACTGTTTTTT.

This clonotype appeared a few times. The CDR3 spells CASNLDRVRVEADTQYF. The CDR3 nucleotides read TGTGCCAGCAATCTTGACAGGGTGAGAGTAGAAGCGGATACGCAGTATTTT. The chain combines TRBV6-1 with TRBJ2-3; TRBD1 aligns across 7 bases. The J segment lost 6 bases and the V segment lost 7 bases, leaving 19 bases of the junction unmatched. The CDR3 sequence is 17 residues long. Germline V gene data show CDR1 as MNHNS and CDR2 as SASEGT.

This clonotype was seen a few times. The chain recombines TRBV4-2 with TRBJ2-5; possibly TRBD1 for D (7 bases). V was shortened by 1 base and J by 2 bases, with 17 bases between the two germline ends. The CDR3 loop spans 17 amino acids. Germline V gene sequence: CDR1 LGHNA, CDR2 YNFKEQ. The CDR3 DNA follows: TGTGCCAGCAGCCAAGGGCGAGGAGGGGGCGGGCAAGAGACCCAGTACTTC. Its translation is CASSQGRGGGGQETQYF.

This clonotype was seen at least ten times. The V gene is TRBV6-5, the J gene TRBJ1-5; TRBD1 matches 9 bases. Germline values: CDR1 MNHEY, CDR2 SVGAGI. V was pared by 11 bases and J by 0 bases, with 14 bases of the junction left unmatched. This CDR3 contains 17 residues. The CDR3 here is CAVGEDRGPYSNQPQHF. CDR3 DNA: TGTGCCGTCGGGGAGGACAGGGGACCGTATAGCAATCAGCCCCAGCATTTT.

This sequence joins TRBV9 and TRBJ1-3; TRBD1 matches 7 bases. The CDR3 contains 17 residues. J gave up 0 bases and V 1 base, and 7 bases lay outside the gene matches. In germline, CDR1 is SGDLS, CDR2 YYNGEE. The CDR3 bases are TGTGCCAGCAGCGTATATCCAGGGGGAGGCTCTGGAAACACCATATATTTT. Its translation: CASSVYPGGGSGNTIYF. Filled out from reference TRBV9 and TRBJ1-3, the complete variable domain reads DSGVTQTPKHLITATGQRVTLRCSPRSGDLSVYWYQQSLDQGLQFLIQYYNGEERAKGNILERFSAQQFPDLHSELNLSSLELGDSALYFCASSVYPGGGSGNTIYFGEGSWLTVV.

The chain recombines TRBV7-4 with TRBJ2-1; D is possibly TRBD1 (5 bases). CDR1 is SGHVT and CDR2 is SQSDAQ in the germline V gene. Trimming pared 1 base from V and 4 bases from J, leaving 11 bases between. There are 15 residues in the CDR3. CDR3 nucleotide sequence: TGTGCCAGCAGCTTAGGGGGCCGGGCATACAATGAGCAGTTCTTC. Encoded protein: CASSLGGRAYNEQFF.

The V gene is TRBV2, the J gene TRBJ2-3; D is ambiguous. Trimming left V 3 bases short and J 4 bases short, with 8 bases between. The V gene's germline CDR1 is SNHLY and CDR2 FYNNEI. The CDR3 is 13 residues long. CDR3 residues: CASSESTADTQYF. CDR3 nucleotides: TGTGCCAGCAGTGAGTCCACGGCAGATACGCAGTATTTT. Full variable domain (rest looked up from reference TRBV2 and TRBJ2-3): EPEVTQTPSHQVTQMGQEVILRCVPISNHLYFYWYRQILGQKVEFLVSFYNNEISEKSEIFDDQFSVERPDGSNFTLKIRSTKLEDSAMYFCASSESTADTQYFGPGTRLTVL.

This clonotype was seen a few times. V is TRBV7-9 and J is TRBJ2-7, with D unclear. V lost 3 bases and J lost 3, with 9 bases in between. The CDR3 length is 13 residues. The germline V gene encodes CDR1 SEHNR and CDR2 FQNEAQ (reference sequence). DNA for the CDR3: TGTGCCAGCAGCTTGCCCAGGAGCTACGAGCAGTACGTC. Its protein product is CASSLPRSYEQYV.

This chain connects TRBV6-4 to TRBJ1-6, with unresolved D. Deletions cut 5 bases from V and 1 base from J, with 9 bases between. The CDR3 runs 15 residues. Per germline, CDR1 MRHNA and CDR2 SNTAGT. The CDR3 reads CASSLRESYNSPLHF. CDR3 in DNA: TGTGCCAGCAGTCTTCGGGAGTCCTATAATTCACCCCTCCACTTT.

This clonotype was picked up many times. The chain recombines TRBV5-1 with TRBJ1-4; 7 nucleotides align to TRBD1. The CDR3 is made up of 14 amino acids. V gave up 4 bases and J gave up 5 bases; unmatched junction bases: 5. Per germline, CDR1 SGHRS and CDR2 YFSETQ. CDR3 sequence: CASSLSTGNEKLFF. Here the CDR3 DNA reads TGCGCCAGCAGCCTCTCGACAGGGAATGAAAAACTGTTTTTT.

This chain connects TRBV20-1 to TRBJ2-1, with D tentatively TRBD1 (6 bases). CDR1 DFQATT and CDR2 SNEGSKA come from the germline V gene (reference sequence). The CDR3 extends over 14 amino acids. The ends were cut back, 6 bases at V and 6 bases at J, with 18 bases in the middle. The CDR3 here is CSAHDLGQINEQFF. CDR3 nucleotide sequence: TGCAGTGCCCACGACCTGGGACAAATCAATGAGCAGTTCTTC.

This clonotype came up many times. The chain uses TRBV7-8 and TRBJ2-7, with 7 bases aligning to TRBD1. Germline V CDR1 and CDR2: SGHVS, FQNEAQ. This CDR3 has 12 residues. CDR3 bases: TGTGCCAGCAGCTCGCGCCGGGACAGCATATTCGTC. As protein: CASSSRRDSIFV.

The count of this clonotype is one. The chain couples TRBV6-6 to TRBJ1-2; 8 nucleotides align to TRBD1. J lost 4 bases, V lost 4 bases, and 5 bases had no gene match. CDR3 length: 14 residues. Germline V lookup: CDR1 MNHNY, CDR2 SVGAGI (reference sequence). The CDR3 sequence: CASSSDRDSYGYTF. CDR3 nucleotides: TGTGCCAGCAGTTCGGACAGGGACAGCTATGGCTACACCTTC.